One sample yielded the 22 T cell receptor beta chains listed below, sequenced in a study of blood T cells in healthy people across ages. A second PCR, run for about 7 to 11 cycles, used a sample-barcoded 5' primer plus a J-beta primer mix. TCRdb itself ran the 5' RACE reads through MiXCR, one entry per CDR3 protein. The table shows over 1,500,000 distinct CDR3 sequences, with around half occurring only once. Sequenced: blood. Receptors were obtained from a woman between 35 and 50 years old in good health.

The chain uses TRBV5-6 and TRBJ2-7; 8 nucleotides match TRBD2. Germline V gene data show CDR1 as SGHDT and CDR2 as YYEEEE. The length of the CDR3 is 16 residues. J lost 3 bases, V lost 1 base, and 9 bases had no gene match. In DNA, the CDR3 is TGTGCCAGCAGCTTGTCGAGCGGGGGTAGATTCTACGAGCAGTACTTC. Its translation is CASSLSSGGRFYEQYF.

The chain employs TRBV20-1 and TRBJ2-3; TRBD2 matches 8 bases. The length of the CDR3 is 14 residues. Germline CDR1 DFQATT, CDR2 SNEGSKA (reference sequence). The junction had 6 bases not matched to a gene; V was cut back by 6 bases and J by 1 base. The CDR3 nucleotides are TGCAGTGCCGGGCGGGGGGTGGGCACAGATACGCAGTATTTT. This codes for CSAGRGVGTDTQYF.

The CDR3: CASSPRGFVEGNQYF. CDR3 nucleotide sequence: TGCGCCAGCAGCCCCCGGGGGTTCGTCGAGGGGAATCAGTACTTC. The rearrangement uses TRBV5-1 and TRBJ2-4, with a possible D match to TRBD2 (6 bases). Germline V gene data show CDR1 as SGHRS and CDR2 as YFSETQ. The CDR3 runs 15 residues. Trimming took 4 bases from V and 12 from J, leaving 23 bases between them.

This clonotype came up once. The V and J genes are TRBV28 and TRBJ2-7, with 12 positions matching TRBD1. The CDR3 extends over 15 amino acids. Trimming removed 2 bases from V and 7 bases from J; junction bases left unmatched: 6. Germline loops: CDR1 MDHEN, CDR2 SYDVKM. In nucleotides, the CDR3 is TGTGCCAGCAGTTTACGGGGACAGGGGGCAAGGGAGCAGTACTTC. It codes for CASSLRGQGAREQYF.

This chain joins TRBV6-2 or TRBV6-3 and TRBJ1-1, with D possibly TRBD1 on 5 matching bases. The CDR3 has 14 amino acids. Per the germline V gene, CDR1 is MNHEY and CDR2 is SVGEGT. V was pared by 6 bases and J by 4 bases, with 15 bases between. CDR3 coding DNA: TGTGCCAGCAGCCGGGACGGGGGAGGCACTGAAGCTTTCTTT. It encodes CASSRDGGGTEAFF.

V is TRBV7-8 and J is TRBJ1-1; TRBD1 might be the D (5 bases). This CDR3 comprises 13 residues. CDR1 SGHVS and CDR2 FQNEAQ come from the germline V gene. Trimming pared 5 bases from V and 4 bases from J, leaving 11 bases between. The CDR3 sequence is CASSQGHFTEAFF. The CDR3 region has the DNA TGTGCCAGCAGCCAAGGACATTTCACTGAAGCTTTCTTT.

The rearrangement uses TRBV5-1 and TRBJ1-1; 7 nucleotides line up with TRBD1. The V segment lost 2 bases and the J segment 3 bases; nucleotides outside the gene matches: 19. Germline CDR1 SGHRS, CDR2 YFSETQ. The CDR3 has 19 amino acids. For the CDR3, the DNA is TGCGCCAGCAGCTTAATTTGGGGCAAGGGGGCTCACCGGTACACTGAAGCTTTCTTT. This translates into CASSLIWGKGAHRYTEAFF.

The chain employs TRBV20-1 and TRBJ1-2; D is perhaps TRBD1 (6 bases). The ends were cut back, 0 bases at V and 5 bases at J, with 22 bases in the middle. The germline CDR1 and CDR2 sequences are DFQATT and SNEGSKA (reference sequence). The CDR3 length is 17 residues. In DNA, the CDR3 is TGCAGTGCTAGAGACCATTCCACCGGGACAAGGTCTTATGGCTACACCTTC. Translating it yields CSARDHSTGTRSYGYTF.

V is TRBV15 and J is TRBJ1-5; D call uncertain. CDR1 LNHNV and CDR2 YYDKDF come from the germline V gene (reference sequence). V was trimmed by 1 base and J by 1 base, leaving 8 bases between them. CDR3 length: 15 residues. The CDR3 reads CATSRAVGSNQPQHF. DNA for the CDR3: TGTGCCACCAGCAGAGCTGTAGGGAGCAATCAGCCCCAGCATTTT.

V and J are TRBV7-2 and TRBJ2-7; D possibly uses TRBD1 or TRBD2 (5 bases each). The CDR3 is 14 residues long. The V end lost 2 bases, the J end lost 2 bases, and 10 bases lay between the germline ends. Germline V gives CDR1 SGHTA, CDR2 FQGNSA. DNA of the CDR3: TGTGCCAGCAGCTTAATCGGGGCCCCCTACGAGCAGTACTTC. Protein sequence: CASSLIGAPYEQYF.

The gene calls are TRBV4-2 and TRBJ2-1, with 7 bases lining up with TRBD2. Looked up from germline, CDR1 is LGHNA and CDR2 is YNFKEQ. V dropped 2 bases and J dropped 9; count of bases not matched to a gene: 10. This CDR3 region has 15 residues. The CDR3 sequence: CASSQSPGTMGEQFF. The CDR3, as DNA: TGTGCCAGCAGCCAATCTCCCGGGACTATGGGTGAGCAGTTCTTC.

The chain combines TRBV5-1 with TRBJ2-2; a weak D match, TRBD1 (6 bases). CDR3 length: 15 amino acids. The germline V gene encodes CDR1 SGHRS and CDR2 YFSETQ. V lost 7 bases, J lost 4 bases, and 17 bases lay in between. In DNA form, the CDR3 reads TGCGCCAGCTCCGCCGACGGGACAACCACCGGGGAGCTGTTTTTT. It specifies CASSADGTTTGELFF.

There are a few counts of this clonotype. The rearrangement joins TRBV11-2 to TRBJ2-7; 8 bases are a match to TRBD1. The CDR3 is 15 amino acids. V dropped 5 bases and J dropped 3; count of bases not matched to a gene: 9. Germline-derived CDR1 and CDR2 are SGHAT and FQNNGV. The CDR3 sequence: CASSPGTGANYEQYF. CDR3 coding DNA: TGTGCCAGCAGCCCAGGGACAGGAGCTAACTACGAGCAGTACTTC.

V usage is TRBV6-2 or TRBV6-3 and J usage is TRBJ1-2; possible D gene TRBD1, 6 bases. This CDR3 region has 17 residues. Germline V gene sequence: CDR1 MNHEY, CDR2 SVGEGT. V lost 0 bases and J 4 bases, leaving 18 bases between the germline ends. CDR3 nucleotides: TGTGCCAGCAGTTACTCGGAGCCGGGGGGCTGGAGCTATGGCTACACCTTC. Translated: CASSYSEPGGWSYGYTF.

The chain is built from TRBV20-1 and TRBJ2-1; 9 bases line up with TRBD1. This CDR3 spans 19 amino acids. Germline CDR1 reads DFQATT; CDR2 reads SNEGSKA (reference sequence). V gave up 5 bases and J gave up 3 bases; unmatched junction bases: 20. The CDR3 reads CSAPKRQGGLPPIYNEQFF. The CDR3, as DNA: TGCAGTGCTCCCAAGCGACAGGGGGGCCTACCGCCTATCTACAATGAGCAGTTCTTC.

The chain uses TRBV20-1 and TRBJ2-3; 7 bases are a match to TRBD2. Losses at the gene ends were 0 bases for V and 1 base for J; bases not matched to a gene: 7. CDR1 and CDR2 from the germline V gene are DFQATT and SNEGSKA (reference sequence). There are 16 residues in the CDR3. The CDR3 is CSARDARTSGTDTQYF. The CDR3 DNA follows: TGCAGTGCTAGAGATGCCCGAACTAGCGGCACAGATACGCAGTATTTT.

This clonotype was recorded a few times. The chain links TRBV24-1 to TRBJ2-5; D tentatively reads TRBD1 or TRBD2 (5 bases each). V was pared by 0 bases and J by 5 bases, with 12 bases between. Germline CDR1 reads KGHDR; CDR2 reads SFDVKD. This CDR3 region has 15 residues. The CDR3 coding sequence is TGTGCCACCAGTGATTTGGGCACGGGACGGGAGACCCAGTACTTC. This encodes CATSDLGTGRETQYF.

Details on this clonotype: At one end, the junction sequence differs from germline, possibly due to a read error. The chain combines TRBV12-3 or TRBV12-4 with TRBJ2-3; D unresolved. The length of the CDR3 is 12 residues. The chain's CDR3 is CASGFRADMQYF. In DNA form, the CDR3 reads TGTGCCAGCGGGTTTAGAGCAGATATGCAGTATTTT.

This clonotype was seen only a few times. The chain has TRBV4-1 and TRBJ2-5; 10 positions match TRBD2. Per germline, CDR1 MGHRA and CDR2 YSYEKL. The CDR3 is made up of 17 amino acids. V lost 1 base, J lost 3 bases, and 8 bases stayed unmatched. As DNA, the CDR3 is TGCGCCAGCAGCCAAGTGTTAGGAGCGGGGGGGAAAGAGACCCAGTACTTC. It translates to CASSQVLGAGGKETQYF.

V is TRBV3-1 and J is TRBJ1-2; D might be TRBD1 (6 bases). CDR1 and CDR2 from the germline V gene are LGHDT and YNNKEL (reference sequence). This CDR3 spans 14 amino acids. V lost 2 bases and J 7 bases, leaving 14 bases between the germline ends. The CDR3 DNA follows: TGTGCCAGCAGCCAACCCCGGGGGGGCGGTGGCTACACCTTC. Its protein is CASSQPRGGGGYTF.

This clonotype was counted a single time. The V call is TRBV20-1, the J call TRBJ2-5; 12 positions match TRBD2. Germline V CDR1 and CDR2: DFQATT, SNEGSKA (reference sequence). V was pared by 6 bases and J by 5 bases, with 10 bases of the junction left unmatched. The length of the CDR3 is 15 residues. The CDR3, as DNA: TGCAGTGCCGGTCCTAGCGGGGGGGCACTCGAGACCCAGTACTTC. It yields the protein CSAGPSGGALETQYF.

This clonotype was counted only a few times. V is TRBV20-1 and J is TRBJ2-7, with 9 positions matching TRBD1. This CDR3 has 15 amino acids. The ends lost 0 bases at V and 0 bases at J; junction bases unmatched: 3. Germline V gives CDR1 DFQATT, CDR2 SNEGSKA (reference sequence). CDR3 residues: CSARDRGQGSYEQYF. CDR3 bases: TGCAGTGCTAGAGATCGGGGACAGGGCTCCTACGAGCAGTACTTC.